This TCR beta chain was sequenced for a study of T cells after yellow fever vaccination. Overall study context: Each low-cell-number fraction was prepared by means of SMART-Seq v4 Ultra Low Input.

Generation of TCR cDNA used 5'RACE template switching (which added a universal primer site and UMIs). One entry per CDR3 protein results from TCRdb running MiXCR on the 5' RACE reads. The sample records 300,000 or so distinct CDR3 sequences, around 13% being singletons. General study results and limits: Once the booster was given, most primary-vaccination clones reappeared, at approximately 97% for CD4 and approximately 88% for CD8. The secondary response peaked faster, at day 5 versus 15, but was weaker.

Germline lookup yields CDR1 DFQATT and CDR2 SNEGSKA (reference sequence). The CDR3 loop spans 17 amino acids. Trimming took 5 bases from V and 5 from J; bases not matched to a gene: 17. This clonotype was recorded a few times. Its specificity is not known. The sequencing used CD4+ T cells sorted from PBMCs, collected 45 days after the yellow fever booster vaccination. The chain couples TRBV20-1 to TRBJ2-5; 10 bases map to TRBD2. The source is a young man who received the YFV17D yellow fever vaccine. CDR3 DNA: TGCAGTGCTGGTAGAGGGGGAGGACTAGCGGTAATGGAGACCCAGTACTTC. Amino acids: CSAGRGGGLAVMETQYF.